The 27 T cell receptor beta chains in this list originate from one sample, sequenced in a study of vaccination and CD4 T cells after COVID-19. Treatment: 10-day PBMC culture with coronavirus spike peptide pools or control peptides (ViraFEST assay). It was before the COVID-19 pandemic (2011-2018) that the unexposed donor's CD4+ T cells were collected. No cognate antigen is known for these TCRs. Sequencing of the DNA from cultured CD4+ T cells was carried out with the Oncomine TCR Beta short-read assay. TCRdb independently ran MiXCR on the PCR reads; one entry per CDR3 protein. The sample has 7,000 or so distinct CDR3 sequences, just over 40% seen once. Specimen: CD4+ T cells from blood, cultured in vitro. The receptors stem from a human donor in good health.

This clonotype was seen only a few times. The CDR3 sequence is CASSQGGGKSQPQHF. CDR3 in DNA: TGTGCCAGCAGCCAAGGGGGGGGTAAGTCCCAGCCCCAGCATTTT. The chain uses TRBV7-8 and TRBJ1-5; D is perhaps TRBD1 (6 bases). Germline CDR1 is SGHVS and CDR2 is FQNEAQ. V lost 5 bases and J 7 bases, leaving 18 bases between the germline ends. The CDR3 has 15 residues.

The V and J genes are TRBV7-8 and TRBJ2-1, with TRBD2 matching 11 bases. J gave up 6 bases and V 7 bases, and 20 bases lay outside the gene matches. The germline CDR1 and CDR2 sequences are SGHVS and FQNEAQ. CDR3 length: 19 residues. CDR3 sequence: CASTTLRLAGPARGNEQFF. The CDR3 DNA is TGTGCCAGCACTACTTTAAGACTAGCGGGACCCGCCAGGGGCAATGAGCAGTTCTTC.

This chain joins TRBV6-1 and TRBJ1-5, with TRBD1 identical over 11 bases. Per the germline V gene, CDR1 is MNHNS and CDR2 is SASEGT. V shed 6 bases, J shed 6 bases, and the junction held 4 bases outside the gene matches. The CDR3 runs to 14 residues. DNA for the CDR3: TGTGCCAGCAGGGGGACAGGGGGAGCTCAGCCCCAGCATTTT. Amino acids: CASRGTGGAQPQHF.

CDR3: CASSKGSSGDEQFF. The CDR3 nucleotides are TGTGCCAGCAGCAAAGGTTCTAGCGGCGATGAGCAGTTCTTC. The V call is TRBV21-1, the J call TRBJ2-1; the table's D call TRBD2 went unverified against the DNA. TRBV21-1 is noted as a pseudogene. The CDR3 is made up of 14 amino acids.

This rearrangement joins TRBV28 to TRBJ1-6, with 7 bases matching TRBD1. There are 13 residues in the CDR3. Germline trimming cut 5 bases from V and 11 bases from J; bases unmatched to any gene: 6. Germline CDR1 and CDR2: MDHEN and SYDVKM. The CDR3 nucleotides are TGTGCCAGCAGTCGCAGGGGGTTTGCACCCCTCCACTTT. It codes for CASSRRGFAPLHF. The full variable domain, in which reference TRBV28 and TRBJ1-6 provide the parts outside the CDR3, is DVKVTQSSRYLVKRTGEKVFLECVQDMDHENMFWYRQDPGLGLRLIYFSYDVKMKEKGDIPEGYSVSREKKERFSLILESASTNQTSMYLCASSRRGFAPLHFGNGTRLTVT.

This clonotype was detected a few times. CDR3 residues: CASSGGAELFF. In DNA form, the CDR3 reads TGTGCCAGTAGCGGGGGCGCGGAGCTGTTTTTT. V is TRBV11-3 and J is TRBJ2-2, with 9 bases lining up with TRBD2. The CDR3 contains 11 residues. The V segment lost 9 bases and the J segment 10 bases; nucleotides outside the gene matches: 3. CDR1 and CDR2 from the germline V gene are SGHNT and YENEEA. Combining the CDR3 with reference TRBV11-3 and TRBJ2-2 gives the whole variable domain EAGVVQSPRYKIIEKKQPVAFWCNPISGHNTLYWYLQNLGQGPELLIRYENEEAVDDSQLPKDRFSAERLKGVDSTLKIQPAELGDSAVYLCASSGGAELFFGEGSRLTVL.

This clonotype has only a few counts. The V and J genes are TRBV23-1 and TRBJ2-5; the match to TRBD2 covers 7 bases. TRBV23-1 is an ORF; its function is uncertain. CDR3 length equals 14 residues. V shed 8 bases, J shed 5 bases, and the junction held 11 bases outside the gene matches. The CDR3 region has the DNA TGCGCCAGCCGTAAAGGGAGGGGCGAGGAGACCCAGTACTTC. Its protein is CASRKGRGEETQYF.

CDR3: CASSYIQGAGTEAFF. In DNA form, the CDR3 reads TGTGCCAGCAGTTATATTCAGGGGGCTGGGACTGAAGCTTTCTTT. V and J are TRBV6-5 and TRBJ1-1; 8 nucleotides match TRBD1. Losses at the gene ends were 3 bases for V and 5 bases for J; bases not matched to a gene: 8. The CDR3 has 15 residues. Germline V CDR1 and CDR2: MNHEY, SVGAGI.

The rearrangement links TRBV19 to TRBJ2-2, with 7 bases identical to TRBD1. Germline V gene sequence: CDR1 LNHDA, CDR2 SQIVND (reference sequence). V was clipped by 5 bases and J by 0 bases; unmatched bases: 3. CDR3 length: 15 residues. The CDR3: CASSDQGANTGELFF. Here the CDR3 DNA reads TGTGCCAGTAGTGATCAGGGGGCGAACACCGGGGAGCTGTTTTTT.

This clonotype was counted only a few times. The chain has TRBV6-1 and TRBJ1-5; perhaps TRBD1 as D (5 bases). This CDR3 contains 12 residues. The V gene lost 6 bases and the J gene lost 2 bases, with 5 bases spanning the gap. Germline V lookup: CDR1 MNHNS, CDR2 SASEGT. CDR3 in amino acids: CASSRGNQPQHF. The CDR3 coding sequence is TGTGCCAGCAGCAGGGGCAATCAGCCCCAGCATTTT.

The rearrangement links TRBV6-5 to TRBJ2-3; D gene ambiguous. Trimming removed 0 bases from V and 8 bases from J, with 3 bases in between. Germline CDR1 is MNHEY and CDR2 is SVGAGI. CDR3 size: 11 residues. CDR3 sequence: CASSYSSTQYF. DNA of the CDR3: TGTGCCAGCAGTTACTCGAGTACGCAGTATTTT.

The V gene is TRBV20-1, the J gene TRBJ2-1; D is unresolved. Germline loops: CDR1 DFQATT, CDR2 SNEGSKA (reference sequence). V gave up 0 bases and J gave up 6 bases, with 12 bases separating them. The length of the CDR3 is 14 residues. DNA for the CDR3: TGCAGTGCTAGAGATGGACGAAACCCCAATGAGCAGTTCTTC. Translation gives CSARDGRNPNEQFF.

This clonotype was seen only a few times. This rearrangement joins TRBV20-1 to TRBJ1-6, with unresolved D. This CDR3 comprises 13 residues. The germline V and J ends were trimmed by 2 bases and 13 bases, with 15 bases remaining between them. Per the germline V gene, CDR1 is DFQATT and CDR2 is SNEGSKA (reference sequence). The CDR3 reads CSARRREFIPLHF. The CDR3 DNA sequence: TGCAGTGCTAGACGTAGGGAGTTCATCCCCCTCCACTTT.

The chain employs TRBV5-1 and TRBJ2-5, with D uncertain. This CDR3 region has 14 residues. The V end was cut by 2 bases, the J end by 5 bases, with 13 bases between. Germline V gene sequence: CDR1 SGHRS, CDR2 YFSETQ. CDR3 residues: CASSFGSLVETQYF. CDR3 nucleotides: TGCGCCAGCAGCTTCGGCTCTTTAGTGGAGACCCAGTACTTC.

There are a few counts of this clonotype. The gene calls are TRBV6-1 and TRBJ1-2; 7 bases are shared with TRBD1. The CDR3 is 18 amino acids. V dropped 2 bases and J dropped 5; count of bases not matched to a gene: 17. Per the germline V gene, CDR1 is MNHNS and CDR2 is SASEGT. For the CDR3, the DNA is TGTGCCAGCAGTGAATGGTGGGACAGCACCCTCCGTACTTATGGCTACACCTTC. This sequence encodes CASSEWWDSTLRTYGYTF.

This clonotype was counted only a few times. The chain is built from TRBV4-3 and TRBJ1-6; D may be TRBD1 (5 bases). This CDR3 is 18 amino acids long. The germline V gene encodes CDR1 LGHNA and CDR2 YSLEER. V was clipped by 2 bases and J by 9 bases, with 23 bases between them. In nucleotides, the CDR3 is TGCGCCAGCAGCCAAAATGCAGGGTCTACGAACTTTGGTTCACCCCTCCACTTT. Its translation is CASSQNAGSTNFGSPLHF.

The chain combines TRBV6-1 with TRBJ1-3, with 9 bases identical to TRBD1. This CDR3 region has 16 residues. Germline V gene sequence: CDR1 MNHNS, CDR2 SASEGT. The V segment lost 6 bases and the J segment 2 bases; nucleotides outside the gene matches: 8. CDR3 nucleotide sequence: TGTGCCAGCAGCCCAGCGGGACAGGGTGCTGGAAACACCATATATTTT. This codes for CASSPAGQGAGNTIYF.

This clonotype occurred once. The chain is built from TRBV20-1 and TRBJ2-1; 10 bases are shared with TRBD2. CDR3 length: 14 amino acids. With V trimmed by 4 bases and J by 9 bases, 9 bases remained unmatched. Germline V gene data show CDR1 as DFQATT and CDR2 as SNEGSKA (reference sequence). CDR3 region: CSATLLAGVGEQFF. In DNA form, the CDR3 reads TGCAGTGCTACCTTGCTAGCGGGAGTTGGTGAGCAGTTCTTC.

The V call is TRBV6-1, the J call TRBJ1-1, with TRBD1 identical over 7 bases. The V gene end was trimmed by 5 bases and the J gene end by 1 base; junction bases not matched to a gene: 10. The germline CDR1 and CDR2 sequences are MNHNS and SASEGT. The CDR3 length is 16 residues. The CDR3 bases are TGTGCCAGCAGTCGGCAAACAGGGGCGACGAACACTGAAGCTTTCTTT. Its translation is CASSRQTGATNTEAFF.

This clonotype has just one count. The gene calls are TRBV10-2 and TRBJ2-3; 8 positions agree with TRBD1. Germline CDR1 reads WSHSY; CDR2 reads SAAADI. The V segment lost 6 bases and the J segment 6 bases; nucleotides outside the gene matches: 8. This CDR3 region has 14 residues. As DNA, the CDR3 is TGCGCCAGCAGCGTCCCGGGACAGGTGGATACGCAGTATTTT. It specifies CASSVPGQVDTQYF.

The chain recombines TRBV20-1 with TRBJ2-7, with 8 bases aligning to TRBD2. This CDR3 region has 15 residues. V was pared by 4 bases and J by 2 bases, with 10 bases of the junction left unmatched. Germline V CDR1 and CDR2: DFQATT, SNEGSKA (reference sequence). In nucleotides, the CDR3 is TGCAGTGCTATTTCCGGGGGGGGCCTAACCTACGAGCAGTACTTC. Translating it yields CSAISGGGLTYEQYF.

This clonotype was counted a few times. The gene calls are TRBV19 and TRBJ1-2, with D possibly being TRBD1 (5 bases). This CDR3 has 14 residues. Trimming pared 7 bases from V and 8 bases from J, leaving 20 bases between. Germline CDR1 LNHDA, CDR2 SQIVND (reference sequence). The CDR3 region has the DNA TGTGCCAGTAAGGTACAAGGGGCGCATAACGGCTACACCTTC. Residues: CASKVQGAHNGYTF.

The chain couples TRBV12-3 or TRBV12-4 to TRBJ1-5; 8 nucleotides align to TRBD1. There are 14 residues in the CDR3. The ends lost 10 bases at V and 4 bases at J; junction bases unmatched: 9. The CDR3 here is CATRGGTGNQPQHF. DNA of the CDR3: TGTGCCACCAGAGGAGGGACAGGTAATCAGCCCCAGCATTTT.

This chain uses TRBV7-9 with TRBJ2-1; D is ambiguous. Trimming cost V 6 bases and J 3 bases, with 9 bases left between them. There are 13 residues in the CDR3. Germline-derived CDR1 and CDR2 are SEHNR and FQNEAQ (reference sequence). CDR3 in amino acids: CASRRTDYNEQFF. As DNA, the CDR3 is TGTGCCAGCAGGCGAACGGACTACAATGAGCAGTTCTTC. The whole variable domain, remainder taken from reference TRBV7-9 and TRBJ2-1, is DTGVSQNPRHKITKRGQNVTFRCDPISEHNRLYWYRQTLGQGPEFLTYFQNEAQLEKSRLLSDRFSAERPKGSFSTLEIQRTEQGDSAMYLCASRRTDYNEQFFGPGTRLTVL.

Here the CDR3 reads CASSQGTGRGYTF. CDR3 coding DNA: TGTGCCAGCAGCCAAGGGACAGGCAGGGGCTACACCTTC. The V gene is TRBV7-2, the J gene TRBJ1-2; 8 bases align to TRBD1. The length of the CDR3 is 13 residues. The V and J ends lost 5 bases and 8 bases, in that order; junction bases with no gene match: 7. Germline-derived CDR1 and CDR2 are SGHTA and FQGNSA.

This clonotype has just a few counts. The rearrangement uses TRBV20-1 and TRBJ1-5, with D unresolved. Germline V CDR1 and CDR2: DFQATT, SNEGSKA (reference sequence). The CDR3 runs to 13 residues. V lost 3 bases, J lost 0 bases, and 6 bases lay in between. In DNA, the CDR3 is TGCAGTGCTAGGCAGGATAGCAATCAGCCCCAGCATTTT. This translates into CSARQDSNQPQHF.

The chain couples TRBV10-1 to TRBJ2-2; a possible D gene is TRBD2 (6 bases). The CDR3 spans 13 residues. The germline CDR1 and CDR2 sequences are WNHNN and SYGVQD (reference sequence). V was pared by 6 bases and J by 7 bases, with 12 bases between. The CDR3 region has the DNA TGCGCCAGCAGCCACCGGGGGAGCGGGGAGCTGTTTTTT. Encoded protein: CASSHRGSGELFF.